This TCR beta chain comes out of a study of CD8+ T cells in alopecia areata. Study overall: The tofacitinib course ran for 6 to 18 months and was followed by 6 months off drug.

This clone is a singleton in its sample. Antigen: not known. The sample's treatment: oral pan-JAK inhibitor, 5-10 mg twice daily. The CDR3 is 14 residues long. The germline gives CDR1 GTSNPN, CDR2 SVGIG (reference sequence). Trimming left V 4 bases short and J 2 bases short, with 12 bases between. cDNA prepared by RNA extraction and subsequent reverse transcription served as the template for sequencing. Only in-frame clones appear in the TCRdb table, and some are missing; sequencing was by immunoSEQ multiplex PCR. The sample carries 200,000 to 250,000 clones, 50% to 75% recorded once. Regarding the study as a whole: Among the top 100, expanded CD8+ clones, as well as scalp clonality, were significantly decreased by tofacitinib. Numerous expanded lesional clones remained in scalp and blood during tofacitinib.

The V gene is TRBV30, the J gene TRBJ1-5; D gene unclear. The TCR sequence derives from a human donor with alopecia areata. This sample comprised CD4+ T cells sorted from blood, obtained at week 4, from a patient treated with tofacitinib. CDR3 bases: TGTGCCTGGACCGGTGGTTCGGGCAATCAGCCCCAGCATTTT. Translated: CAWTGGSGNQPQHF.